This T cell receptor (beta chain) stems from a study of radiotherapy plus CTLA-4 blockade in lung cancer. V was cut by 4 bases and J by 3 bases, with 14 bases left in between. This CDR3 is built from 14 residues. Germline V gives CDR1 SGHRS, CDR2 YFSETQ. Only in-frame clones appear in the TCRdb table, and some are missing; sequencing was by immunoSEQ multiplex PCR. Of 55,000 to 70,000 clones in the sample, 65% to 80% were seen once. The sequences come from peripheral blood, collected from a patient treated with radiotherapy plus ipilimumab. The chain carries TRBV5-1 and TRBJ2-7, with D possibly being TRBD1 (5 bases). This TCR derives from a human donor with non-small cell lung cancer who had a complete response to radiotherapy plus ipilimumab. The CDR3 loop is CASSLQGRNYEQYF. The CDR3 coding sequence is TGCGCCAGCAGCCTCCAGGGCAGGAACTACGAGCAGTACTTC.